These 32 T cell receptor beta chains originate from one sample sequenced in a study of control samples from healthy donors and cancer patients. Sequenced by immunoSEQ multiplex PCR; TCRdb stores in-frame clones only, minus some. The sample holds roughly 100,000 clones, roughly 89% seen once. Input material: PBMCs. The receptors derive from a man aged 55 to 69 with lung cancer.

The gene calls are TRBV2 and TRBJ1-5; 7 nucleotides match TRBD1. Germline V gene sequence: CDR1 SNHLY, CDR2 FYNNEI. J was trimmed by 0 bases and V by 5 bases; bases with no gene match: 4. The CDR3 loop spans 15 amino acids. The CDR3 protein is CASSLQGFSNQPQHF. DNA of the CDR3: TGTGCCAGCAGTTTACAGGGGTTTAGCAATCAGCCCCAGCATTTT.

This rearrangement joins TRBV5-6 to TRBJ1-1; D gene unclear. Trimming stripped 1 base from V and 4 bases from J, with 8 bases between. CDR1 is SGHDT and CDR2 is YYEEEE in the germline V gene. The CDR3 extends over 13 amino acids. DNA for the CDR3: TGTGCCAGCAGCTTGTCTCCCAGCACTGAAGCTTTCTTT. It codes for CASSLSPSTEAFF.

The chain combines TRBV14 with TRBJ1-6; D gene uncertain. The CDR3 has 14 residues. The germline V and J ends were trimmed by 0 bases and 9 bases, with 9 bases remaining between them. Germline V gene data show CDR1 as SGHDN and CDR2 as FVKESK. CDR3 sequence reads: CASSQDSAGSPLHF. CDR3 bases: TGTGCCAGCAGCCAAGATTCGGCGGGTTCACCCCTCCACTTT.

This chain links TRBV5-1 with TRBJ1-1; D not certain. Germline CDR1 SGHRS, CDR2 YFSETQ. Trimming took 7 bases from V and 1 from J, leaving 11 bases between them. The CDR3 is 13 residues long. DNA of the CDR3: TGCGCCAGCTCCTGGGGAGGGAACACTGAAGCTTTCTTT. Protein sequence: CASSWGGNTEAFF. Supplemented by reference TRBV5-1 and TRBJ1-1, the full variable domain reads KAGVTQTPRYLIKTRGQQVTLSCSPISGHRSVSWYQQTPGQGLQFLFEYFSETQRNKGNFPGRFSGRQFSNSRSEMNVSTLELGDSALYLCASSWGGNTEAFFGQGTRLTVV.

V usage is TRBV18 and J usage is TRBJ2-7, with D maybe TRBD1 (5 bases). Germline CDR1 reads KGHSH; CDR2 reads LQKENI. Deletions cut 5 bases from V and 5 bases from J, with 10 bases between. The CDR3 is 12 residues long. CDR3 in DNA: TGTGCCAGCTCAATCCAGGGTAACGAGCAGTACTTC. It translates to CASSIQGNEQYF.

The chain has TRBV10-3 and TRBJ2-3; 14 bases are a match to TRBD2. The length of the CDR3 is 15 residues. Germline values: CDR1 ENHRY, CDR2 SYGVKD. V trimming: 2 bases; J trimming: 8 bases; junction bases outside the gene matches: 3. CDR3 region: CAISEGLAGGSTQYF. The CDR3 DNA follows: TGTGCCATCAGTGAGGGACTAGCGGGGGGTAGTACGCAGTATTTT.

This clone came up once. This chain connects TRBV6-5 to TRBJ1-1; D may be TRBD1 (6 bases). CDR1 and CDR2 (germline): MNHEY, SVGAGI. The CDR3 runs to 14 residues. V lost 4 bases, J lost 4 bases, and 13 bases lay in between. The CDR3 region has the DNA TGTGCCAGCAGTTCACGGGGGGCGCGCACTGAAGCTTTCTTT. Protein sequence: CASSSRGARTEAFF.

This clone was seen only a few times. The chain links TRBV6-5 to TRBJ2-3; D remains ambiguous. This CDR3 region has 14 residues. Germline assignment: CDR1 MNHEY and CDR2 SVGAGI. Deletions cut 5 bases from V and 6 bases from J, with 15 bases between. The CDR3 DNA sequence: TGTGCCAGCAGTCCTCGGGTGCGCATGGATACGCAGTATTTT. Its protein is CASSPRVRMDTQYF.

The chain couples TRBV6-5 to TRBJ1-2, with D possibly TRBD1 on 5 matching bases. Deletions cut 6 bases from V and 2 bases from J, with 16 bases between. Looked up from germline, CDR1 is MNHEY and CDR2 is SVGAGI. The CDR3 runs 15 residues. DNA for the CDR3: TGTGCCAGCAGATCCGCCGGAGCAGGGAACTATGGCTACACCTTC. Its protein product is CASRSAGAGNYGYTF.

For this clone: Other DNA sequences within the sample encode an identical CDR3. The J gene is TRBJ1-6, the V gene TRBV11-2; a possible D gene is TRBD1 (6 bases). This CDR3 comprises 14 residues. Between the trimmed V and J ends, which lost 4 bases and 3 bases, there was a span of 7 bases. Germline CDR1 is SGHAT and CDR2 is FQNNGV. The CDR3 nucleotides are TGTGCCAGCAGCTGGACAGACTATAATTCACCCCTCCACTTT. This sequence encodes CASSWTDYNSPLHF.

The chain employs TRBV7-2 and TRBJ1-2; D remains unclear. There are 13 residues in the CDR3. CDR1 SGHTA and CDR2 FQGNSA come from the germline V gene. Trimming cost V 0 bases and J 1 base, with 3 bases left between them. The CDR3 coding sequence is TGTGCCAGCAGCTTAGCCAGTAACTATGGCTACACCTTC. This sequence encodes CASSLASNYGYTF.

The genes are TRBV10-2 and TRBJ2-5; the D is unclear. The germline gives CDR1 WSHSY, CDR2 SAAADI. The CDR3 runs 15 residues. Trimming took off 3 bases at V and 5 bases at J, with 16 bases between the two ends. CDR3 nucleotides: TGCGCCAGCAGTGACCACACAAGAAGCAGTGAGACCCAGTACTTC. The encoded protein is CASSDHTRSSETQYF.

CDR3 sequence: CASSTTGNTEAFF. The CDR3, as DNA: TGTGCCAGCAGCACGACAGGGAACACTGAAGCTTTCTTT. The chain has TRBV2 and TRBJ1-1; tentatively, D is TRBD1 (6 bases). Trimming stripped 6 bases from V and 1 base from J, with 9 bases between. The CDR3 is 13 residues long. CDR1 is SNHLY, CDR2 FYNNEI, per germline.

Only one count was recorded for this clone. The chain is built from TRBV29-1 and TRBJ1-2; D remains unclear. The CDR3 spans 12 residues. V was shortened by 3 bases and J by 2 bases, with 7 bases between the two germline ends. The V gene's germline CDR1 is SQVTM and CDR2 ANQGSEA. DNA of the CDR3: TGCAGCGTTGATACCAACAACTATGGCTACACCTTC. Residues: CSVDTNNYGYTF.

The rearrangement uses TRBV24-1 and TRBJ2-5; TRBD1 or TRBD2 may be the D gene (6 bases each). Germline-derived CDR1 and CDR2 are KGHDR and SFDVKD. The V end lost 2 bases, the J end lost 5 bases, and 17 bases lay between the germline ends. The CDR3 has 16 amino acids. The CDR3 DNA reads TGTGCCACCAGTGATTGGAGGGGGAGATCACGGGAGACCCAGTACTTC. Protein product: CATSDWRGRSRETQYF.

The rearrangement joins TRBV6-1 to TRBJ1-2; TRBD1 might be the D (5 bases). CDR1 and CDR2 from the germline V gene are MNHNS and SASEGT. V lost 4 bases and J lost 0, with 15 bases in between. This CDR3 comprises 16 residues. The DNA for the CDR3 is TGTGCCAGCAGTGTGCTGCCCGGGACCTCTAACTATGGCTACACCTTC. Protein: CASSVLPGTSNYGYTF.

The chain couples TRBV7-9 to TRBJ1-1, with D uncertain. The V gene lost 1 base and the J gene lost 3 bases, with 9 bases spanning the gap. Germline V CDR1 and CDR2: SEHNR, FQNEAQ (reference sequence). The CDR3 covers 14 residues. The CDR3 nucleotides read TGTGCCAGCAGCTTAGTGGGGAGTGACACTGAAGCTTTCTTT. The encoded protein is CASSLVGSDTEAFF.

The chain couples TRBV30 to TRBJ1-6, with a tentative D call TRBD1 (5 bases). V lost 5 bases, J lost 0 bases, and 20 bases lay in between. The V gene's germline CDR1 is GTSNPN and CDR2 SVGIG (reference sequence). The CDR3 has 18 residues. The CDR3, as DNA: TGTGCCTGGGAGCTCTCCAGGGTCCCGAGCTCCTATAATTCACCCCTCCACTTT. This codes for CAWELSRVPSSYNSPLHF.

The DNA for the CDR3 is TGTGCCAGCAGCTTGAGGGACAGGGAATTTTCTGGAAACACCATATATTTT. This encodes CASSLRDREFSGNTIYF. The rearrangement uses TRBV5-5 and TRBJ1-3, with 9 bases aligning to TRBD1. The CDR3 sequence is 17 residues long. Trimming at V came to 1 base and at J to 1 base, leaving 6 bases not matched to a gene. The germline V gene encodes CDR1 SGHKS and CDR2 YYEKEE (reference sequence).

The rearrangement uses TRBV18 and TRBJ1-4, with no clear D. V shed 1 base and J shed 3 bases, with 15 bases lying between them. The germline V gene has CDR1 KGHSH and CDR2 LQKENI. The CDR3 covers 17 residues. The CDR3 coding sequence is TGTGCCAGCTCACCACTCCCCCCACCTGGGGCTAATGAAAAACTGTTTTTT. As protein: CASSPLPPPGANEKLFF.

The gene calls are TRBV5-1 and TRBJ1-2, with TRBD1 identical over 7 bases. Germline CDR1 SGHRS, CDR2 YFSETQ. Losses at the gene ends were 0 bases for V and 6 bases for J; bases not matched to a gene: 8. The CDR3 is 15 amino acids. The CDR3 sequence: CASSLAQGGLHGYTF. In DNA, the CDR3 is TGCGCCAGCAGCTTGGCCCAGGGGGGCCTTCATGGCTACACCTTC. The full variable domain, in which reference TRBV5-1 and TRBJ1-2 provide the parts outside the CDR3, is KAGVTQTPRYLIKTRGQQVTLSCSPISGHRSVSWYQQTPGQGLQFLFEYFSETQRNKGNFPGRFSGRQFSNSRSEMNVSTLELGDSALYLCASSLAQGGLHGYTFGSGTRLTVV.

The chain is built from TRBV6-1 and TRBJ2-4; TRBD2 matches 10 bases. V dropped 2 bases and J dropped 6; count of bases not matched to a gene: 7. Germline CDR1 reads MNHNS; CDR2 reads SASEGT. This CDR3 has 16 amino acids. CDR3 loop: CASSEQSGGAGNIQYF. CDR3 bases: TGTGCCAGCAGTGAACAAAGCGGGGGGGCCGGAAACATTCAGTACTTC.

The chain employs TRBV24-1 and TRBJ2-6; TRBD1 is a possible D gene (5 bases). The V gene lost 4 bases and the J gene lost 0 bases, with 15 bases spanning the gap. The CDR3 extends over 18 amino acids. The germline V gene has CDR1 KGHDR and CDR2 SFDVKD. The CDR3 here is CATSEPQGSNSGANVLTF. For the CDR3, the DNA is TGTGCCACCAGTGAACCCCAGGGCTCCAACTCTGGGGCCAACGTCCTGACTTTC.

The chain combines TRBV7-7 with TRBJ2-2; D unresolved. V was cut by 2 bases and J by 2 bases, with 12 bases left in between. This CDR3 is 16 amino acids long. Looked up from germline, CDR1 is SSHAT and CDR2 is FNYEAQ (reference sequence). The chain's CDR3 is CASSLMVGQNTGELFF. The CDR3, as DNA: TGTGCCAGCAGCTTAATGGTCGGGCAAAACACCGGGGAGCTGTTTTTT.

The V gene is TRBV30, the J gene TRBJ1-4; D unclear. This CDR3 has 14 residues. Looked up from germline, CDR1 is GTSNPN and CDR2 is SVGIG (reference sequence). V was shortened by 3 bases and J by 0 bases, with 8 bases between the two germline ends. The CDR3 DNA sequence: TGTGCCTGGAGCGTACTCGCAACTAATGAAAAACTGTTTTTT. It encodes CAWSVLATNEKLFF.

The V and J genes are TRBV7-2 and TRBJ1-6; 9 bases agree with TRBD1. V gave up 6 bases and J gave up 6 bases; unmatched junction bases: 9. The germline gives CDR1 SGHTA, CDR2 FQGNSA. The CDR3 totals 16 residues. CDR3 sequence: CASRHPGQGFNSPLHF. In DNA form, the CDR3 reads TGTGCCAGCAGGCATCCGGGACAGGGCTTTAATTCACCCCTCCACTTT.

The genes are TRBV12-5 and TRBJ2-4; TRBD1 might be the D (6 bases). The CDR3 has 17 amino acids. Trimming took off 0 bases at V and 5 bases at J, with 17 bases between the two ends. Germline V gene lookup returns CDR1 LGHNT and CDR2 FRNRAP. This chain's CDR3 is CASGLVLDGQLQNIQYF. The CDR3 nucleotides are TGTGCTAGTGGTTTGGTACTTGACGGACAGCTCCAAAACATTCAGTACTTC.

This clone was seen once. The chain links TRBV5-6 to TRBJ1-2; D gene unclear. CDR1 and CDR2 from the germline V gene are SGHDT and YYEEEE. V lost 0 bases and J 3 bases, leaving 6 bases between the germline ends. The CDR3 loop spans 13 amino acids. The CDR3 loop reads CASSLETDYGYTF. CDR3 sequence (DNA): TGTGCCAGCAGCTTGGAAACAGACTATGGCTACACCTTC.

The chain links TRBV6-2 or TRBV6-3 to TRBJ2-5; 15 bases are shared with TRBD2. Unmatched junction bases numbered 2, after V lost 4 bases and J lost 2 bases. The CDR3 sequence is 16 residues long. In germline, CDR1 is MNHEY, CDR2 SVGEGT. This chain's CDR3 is CASSSGLAGGQETQYF. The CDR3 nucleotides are TGTGCCAGCAGTTCTGGACTAGCGGGGGGGCAAGAGACCCAGTACTTC.

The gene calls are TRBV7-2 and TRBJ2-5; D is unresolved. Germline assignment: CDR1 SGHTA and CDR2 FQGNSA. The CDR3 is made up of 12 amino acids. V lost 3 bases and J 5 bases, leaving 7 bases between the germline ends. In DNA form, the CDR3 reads TGTGCCAGCAGCTTCTATCGGGAGACCCAGTACTTC. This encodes CASSFYRETQYF.

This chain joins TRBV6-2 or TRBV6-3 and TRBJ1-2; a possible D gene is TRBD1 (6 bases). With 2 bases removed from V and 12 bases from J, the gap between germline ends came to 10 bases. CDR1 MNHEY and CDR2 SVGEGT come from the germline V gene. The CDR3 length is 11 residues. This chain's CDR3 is CASSYPGEDTF. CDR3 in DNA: TGTGCCAGCAGTTACCCAGGGGAAGACACCTTC.

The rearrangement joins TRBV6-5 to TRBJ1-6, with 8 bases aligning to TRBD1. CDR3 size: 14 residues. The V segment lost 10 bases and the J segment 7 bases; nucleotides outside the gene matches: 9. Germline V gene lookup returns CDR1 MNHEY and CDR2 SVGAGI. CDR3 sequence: CATDTGGGNSPLHF. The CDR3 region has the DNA TGTGCCACGGATACAGGGGGGGGAAATTCACCCCTCCACTTT.